This TCR beta chain was documented in a study of blood T cell repertoires in COVID-19. The overall study: The study drew acute and convalescent COVID-19 samples from the United States, Italy and Spain.

TCRdb's copy holds only in-frame clones and misses some; the assay was immunoSEQ multiplex PCR. This table has some 160,000 clones, just under 85% appearing once. Enrolled during active infection, Seattle patients were then followed longitudinally. The source is a woman of 80 years or more with COVID-19, enrolled during active disease. Sequencing input: peripheral blood.

Here the CDR3 reads CASSVASFDTQYF. The CDR3 DNA sequence: TGTGCCAGCAGTGTAGCGAGTTTCGATACGCAGTATTTT. The J gene is TRBJ2-3, the V gene TRBV2, with a weak D call TRBD2 (5 bases). Germline-derived CDR1 and CDR2 are SNHLY and FYNNEI. The CDR3 sequence is 13 residues long. Trimming cost V 4 bases and J 6 bases, with 11 bases left between them.